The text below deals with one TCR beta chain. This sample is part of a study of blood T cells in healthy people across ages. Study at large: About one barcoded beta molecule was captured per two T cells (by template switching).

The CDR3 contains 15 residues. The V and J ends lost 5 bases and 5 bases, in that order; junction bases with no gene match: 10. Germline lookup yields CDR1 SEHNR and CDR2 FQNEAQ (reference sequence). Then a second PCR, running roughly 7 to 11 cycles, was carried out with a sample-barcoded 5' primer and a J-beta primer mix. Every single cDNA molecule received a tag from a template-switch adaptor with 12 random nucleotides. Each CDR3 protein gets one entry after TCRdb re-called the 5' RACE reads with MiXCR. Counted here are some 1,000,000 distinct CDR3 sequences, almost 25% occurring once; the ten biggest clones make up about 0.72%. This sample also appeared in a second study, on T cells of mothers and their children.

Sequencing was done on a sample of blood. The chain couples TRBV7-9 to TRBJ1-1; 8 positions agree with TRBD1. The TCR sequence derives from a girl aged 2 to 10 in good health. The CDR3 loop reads CASSPPGQGKTEAFF. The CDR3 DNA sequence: TGTGCCAGCAGCCCCCCCGGACAGGGTAAAACTGAAGCTTTCTTT.